These T cell receptor beta chains were read from a single sample in a study of blood T cell repertoires in COVID-19. Clones were sequenced by immunoSEQ multiplex PCR, and TCRdb holds only the in-frame ones, with some missing. Among some 320,000 clones listed, approximately 89% were seen once. Sequencing used PBMCs or T cells enriched from blood (not recorded which). These receptor sequences come from a woman younger than 45 who had recovered from COVID-19. Each CDR3 is given with its conserved first and last residue. D genes are given only for firm matches. Only some rows state a clone size, as once, few, many or a class for expanded clones.

D	J	V	size	DNA	CDR3
NA	TRBJ1-1	TRBV5-1	once	TGCGCCAGCAGCGCAACAGGGAGGGACACTGAAGCTTTCTTT	CASSATGRDTEAFF
TRBD1	TRBJ1-2	TRBV19	NA	TGTGCCAGTAGGGGACAGTCAGCAGGTTTCGATGGCTACACCTTC	CASRGQSAGFDGYTF
TRBD1	TRBJ2-1	TRBV3-1/TRBV3-2	NA	TGTGCCAGCAGCCGCCCGACAGGGTTTGACGGTGAGCAGTTCTTC	CASSRPTGFDGEQFF
TRBD1	TRBJ1-6	TRBV7-8	NA	TGTGCCAGCAGCTGCCACGGGGACAGGGGTTGTAATTCACCCCTCCACTTT	CASSCHGDRGCNSPLHF
NA	TRBJ2-4	TRBV7-9	once	TGTGCCAGCAGCTTAGGGGCAGGCCCCTACTTC	CASSLGAGPYF
TRBD1	TRBJ1-6	TRBV7-2	few	TGTGCCAGCAGCTTAAAAGGGGGCCAAAATAATTCACCCCTCCACTTT	CASSLKGGQNNSPLHF
TRBD1	TRBJ2-7	TRBV18	NA	TGTGCCAGCTCAAGACAGGGGAACGACGAGCAGTACTTC	CASSRQGNDEQYF
TRBD2	TRBJ2-1	TRBV5-1	NA	TGCGCCAGCAGCCCGCCCCGGAGCGGGGGGGCCTCCTACAATGAGCAGTTCTTC	CASSPPRSGGASYNEQFF
NA	TRBJ2-3	TRBV24-1	NA	TGTGCCACCACTATCTACACAGATACGCAGTATTTT	CATTIYTDTQYF
NA	TRBJ2-1	TRBV5-1	NA	TGCGCCAGCAGCTTACCGGGGGATGAGCAGTTCTTC	CASSLPGDEQFF
NA	TRBJ2-7	TRBV10-3	NA	TGTGCCATCAGTGAGTCGACGGGTGGGACTTGGCCCTACGAGCAGTACTTC	CAISESTGGTWPYEQYF
NA	TRBJ2-2	TRBV5-1	NA	TGCGCCAGCAGCTTGATACAGACCACCGGGGAGCTGTTTTTT	CASSLIQTTGELFF
NA	TRBJ1-6	TRBV9	NA	TGTGCCAGCAGCGATCCGAGCTCCTATAATTCACCCCTCCACTTT	CASSDPSSYNSPLHF
NA	TRBJ1-4	TRBV6-5	NA	TGTGCCAGCAGTTGGGCGACGGCCACTAATGAAAAACTGTTTTTT	CASSWATATNEKLFF
NA	TRBJ1-2	TRBV4-1	NA	TGCGCCAGCAGCCAAGGCGACAGGCGTAACTATGGCTACACCTTC	CASSQGDRRNYGYTF
NA	TRBJ2-2	TRBV19	NA	TGTGCCAGTAGCCCAAAAGGAACGGGCACCGGGGAGCTGTTTTTT	CASSPKGTGTGELFF
TRBD2	TRBJ2-7	TRBV4-2	NA	TGTGCCAGCAGCCAAGGGGGGGGTGCAGGGCCCGCCGATTGGGAGCAGTACTTC	CASSQGGGAGPADWEQYF
NA	TRBJ1-2	TRBV12-3/TRBV12-4	NA	TGTGCCAGCAGTTTAGGTCAGGGCTATGGCTACACCTTC	CASSLGQGYGYTF
TRBD1	TRBJ2-7	TRBV5-1	NA	TGCGCCAGCAGCTTGGGGGCCCCGGGACAGGGGGGGTACGAGCAGTACTTC	CASSLGAPGQGGYEQYF
NA	TRBJ2-5	TRBV6-5	once	TGTGCCAGCAGGTCGACAGGCTGGGACCAAGAGACCCAGTACTTC	CASRSTGWDQETQYF